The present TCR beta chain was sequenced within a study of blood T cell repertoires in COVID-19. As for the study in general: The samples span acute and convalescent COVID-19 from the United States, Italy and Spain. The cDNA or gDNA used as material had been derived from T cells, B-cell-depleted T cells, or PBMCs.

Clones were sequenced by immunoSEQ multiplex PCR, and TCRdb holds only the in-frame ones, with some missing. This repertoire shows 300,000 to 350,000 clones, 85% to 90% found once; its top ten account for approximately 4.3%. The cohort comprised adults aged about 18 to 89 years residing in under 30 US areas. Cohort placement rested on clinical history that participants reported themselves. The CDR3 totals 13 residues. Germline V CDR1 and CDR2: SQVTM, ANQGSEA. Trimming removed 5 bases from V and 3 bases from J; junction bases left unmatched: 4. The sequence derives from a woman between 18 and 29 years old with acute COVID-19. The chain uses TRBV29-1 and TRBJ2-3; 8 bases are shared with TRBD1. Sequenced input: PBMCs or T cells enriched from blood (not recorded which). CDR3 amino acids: CSVRGQGTDTQYF. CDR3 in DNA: TGCAGCGTTCGAGGACAGGGAACAGATACGCAGTATTTT.